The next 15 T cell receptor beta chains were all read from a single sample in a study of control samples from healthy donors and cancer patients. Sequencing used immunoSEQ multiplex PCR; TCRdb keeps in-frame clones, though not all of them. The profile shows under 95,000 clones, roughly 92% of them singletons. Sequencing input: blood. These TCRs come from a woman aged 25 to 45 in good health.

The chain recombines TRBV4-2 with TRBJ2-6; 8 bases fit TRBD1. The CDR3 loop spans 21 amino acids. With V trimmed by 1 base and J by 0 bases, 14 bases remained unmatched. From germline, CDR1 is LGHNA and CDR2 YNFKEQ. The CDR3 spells CASSQGPAGGQGSSGANVLTF. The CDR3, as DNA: TGTGCCAGCAGCCAAGGGCCCGCCGGAGGACAGGGCAGCTCTGGGGCCAACGTCCTGACTTTC.

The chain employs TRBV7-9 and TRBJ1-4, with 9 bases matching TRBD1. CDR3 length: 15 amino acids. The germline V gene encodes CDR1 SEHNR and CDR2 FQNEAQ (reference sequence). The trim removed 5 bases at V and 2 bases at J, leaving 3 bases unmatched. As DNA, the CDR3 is TGTGCCAGCAGCCACGACAGGGGGACTAATGAAAAACTGTTTTTT. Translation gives CASSHDRGTNEKLFF.

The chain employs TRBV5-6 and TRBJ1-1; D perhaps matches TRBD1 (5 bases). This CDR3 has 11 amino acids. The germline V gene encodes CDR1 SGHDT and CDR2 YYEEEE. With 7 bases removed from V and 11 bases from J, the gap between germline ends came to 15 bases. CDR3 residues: CASLGRGAAFF. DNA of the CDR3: TGTGCCAGCTTGGGGCGAGGAGCGGCTTTCTTT.

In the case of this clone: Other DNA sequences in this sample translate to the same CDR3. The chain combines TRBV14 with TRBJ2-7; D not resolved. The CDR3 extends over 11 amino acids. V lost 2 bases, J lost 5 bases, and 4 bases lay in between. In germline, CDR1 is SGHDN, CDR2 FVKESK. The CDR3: CASSQWHEQYF. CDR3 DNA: TGTGCCAGCAGCCAATGGCACGAGCAGTACTTC. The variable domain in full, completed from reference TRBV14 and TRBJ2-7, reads EAGVTQFPSHSVIEKGQTVTLRCDPISGHDNLYWYRRVMGKEIKFLLHFVKESKQDESGMPNNRFLAERTGGTYSTLKVQPAELEDSGVYFCASSQWHEQYFGPGTRLTVT.

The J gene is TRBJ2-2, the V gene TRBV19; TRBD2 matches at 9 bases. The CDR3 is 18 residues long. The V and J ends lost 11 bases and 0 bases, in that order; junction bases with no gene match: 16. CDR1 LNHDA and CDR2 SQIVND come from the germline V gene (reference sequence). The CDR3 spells CAPRGGFSGGANTGELFF. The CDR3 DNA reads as TGTGCCCCCAGGGGGGGGTTTAGCGGGGGAGCGAACACCGGGGAGCTGTTTTTT.

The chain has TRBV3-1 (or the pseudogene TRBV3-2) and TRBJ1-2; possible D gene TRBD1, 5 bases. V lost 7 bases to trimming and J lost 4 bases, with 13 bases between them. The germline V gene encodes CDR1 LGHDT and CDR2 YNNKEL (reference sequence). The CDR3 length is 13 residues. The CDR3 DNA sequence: TGTGCCAGCACGGGAGGGGCAGGCTATGGCTACACCTTC. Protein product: CASTGGAGYGYTF.

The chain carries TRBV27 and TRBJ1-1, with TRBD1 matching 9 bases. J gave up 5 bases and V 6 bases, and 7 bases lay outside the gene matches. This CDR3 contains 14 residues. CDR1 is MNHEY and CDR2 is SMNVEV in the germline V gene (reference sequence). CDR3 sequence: CASRDRGGWTEAFF. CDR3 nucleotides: TGTGCCAGCAGGGACAGGGGAGGGTGGACTGAAGCTTTCTTT.

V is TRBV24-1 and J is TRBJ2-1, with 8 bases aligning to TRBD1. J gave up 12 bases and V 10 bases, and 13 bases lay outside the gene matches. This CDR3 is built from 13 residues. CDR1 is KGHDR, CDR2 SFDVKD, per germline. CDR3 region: CATSQGGAGSQFF. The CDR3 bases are TGTGCCACTTCACAGGGGGGTGCCGGTTCGCAGTTCTTC.

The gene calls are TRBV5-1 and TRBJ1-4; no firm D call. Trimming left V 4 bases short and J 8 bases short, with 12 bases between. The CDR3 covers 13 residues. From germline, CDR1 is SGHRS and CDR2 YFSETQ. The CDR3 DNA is TGCGCCAGCAGCCCCGCGGGGTTCGAAAAACTGTTTTTT. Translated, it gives CASSPAGFEKLFF.

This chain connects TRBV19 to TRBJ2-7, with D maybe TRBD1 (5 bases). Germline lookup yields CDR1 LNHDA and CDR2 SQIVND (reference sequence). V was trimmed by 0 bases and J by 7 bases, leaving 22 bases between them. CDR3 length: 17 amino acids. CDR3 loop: CASSIDRARARNGEQYF. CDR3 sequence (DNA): TGTGCCAGTAGTATAGATCGGGCCAGGGCTAGAAATGGAGAGCAGTACTTC.

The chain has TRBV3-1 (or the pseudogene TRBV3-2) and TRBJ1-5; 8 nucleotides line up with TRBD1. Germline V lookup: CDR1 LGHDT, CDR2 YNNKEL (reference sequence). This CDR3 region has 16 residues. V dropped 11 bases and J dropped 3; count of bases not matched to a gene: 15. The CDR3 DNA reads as TGTGCCTCCTGGGGCCCAGACAGGGGTGCCAATCAGCCCCAGCATTTT. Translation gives CASWGPDRGANQPQHF.

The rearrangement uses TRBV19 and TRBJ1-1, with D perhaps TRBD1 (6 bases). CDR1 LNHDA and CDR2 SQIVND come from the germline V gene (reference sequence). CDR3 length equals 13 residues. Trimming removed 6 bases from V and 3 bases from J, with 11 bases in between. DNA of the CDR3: TGTGCCAGTAGCACAGGGATACACACTGAAGCTTTCTTT. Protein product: CASSTGIHTEAFF.

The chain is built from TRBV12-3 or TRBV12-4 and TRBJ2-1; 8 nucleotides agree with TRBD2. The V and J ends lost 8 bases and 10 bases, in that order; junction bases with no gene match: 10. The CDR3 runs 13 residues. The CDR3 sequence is CASCRGGLREQFF. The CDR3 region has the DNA TGTGCCAGCTGTCGGGGGGGCTTGCGGGAGCAGTTCTTC.

CDR3 DNA sequence: TGTGCCAGCAGCGTAGCCCCCCAGGGCGGTTTGGTTGGCTACACCTTC. Amino acids: CASSVAPQGGLVGYTF. The chain employs TRBV9 and TRBJ1-2; maybe TRBD1 (5 bases). The CDR3 spans 16 residues. V gave up 0 bases and J gave up 7 bases, with 19 bases separating them. Germline loops: CDR1 SGDLS, CDR2 YYNGEE.

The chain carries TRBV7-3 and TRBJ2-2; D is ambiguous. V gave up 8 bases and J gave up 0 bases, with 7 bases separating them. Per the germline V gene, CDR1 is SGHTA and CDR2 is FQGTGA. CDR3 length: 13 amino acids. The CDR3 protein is CASGTTNTGELFF. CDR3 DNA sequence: TGTGCCAGCGGTACCACGAACACCGGGGAGCTGTTTTTT. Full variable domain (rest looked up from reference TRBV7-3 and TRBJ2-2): GAGVSQTPSNKVTEKGKYVELRCDPISGHTALYWYRQSLGQGPEFLIYFQGTGAADDSGLPNDRFFAVRPEGSVSTLKIQRTERGDSAVYLCASGTTNTGELFFGEGSRLTVL.